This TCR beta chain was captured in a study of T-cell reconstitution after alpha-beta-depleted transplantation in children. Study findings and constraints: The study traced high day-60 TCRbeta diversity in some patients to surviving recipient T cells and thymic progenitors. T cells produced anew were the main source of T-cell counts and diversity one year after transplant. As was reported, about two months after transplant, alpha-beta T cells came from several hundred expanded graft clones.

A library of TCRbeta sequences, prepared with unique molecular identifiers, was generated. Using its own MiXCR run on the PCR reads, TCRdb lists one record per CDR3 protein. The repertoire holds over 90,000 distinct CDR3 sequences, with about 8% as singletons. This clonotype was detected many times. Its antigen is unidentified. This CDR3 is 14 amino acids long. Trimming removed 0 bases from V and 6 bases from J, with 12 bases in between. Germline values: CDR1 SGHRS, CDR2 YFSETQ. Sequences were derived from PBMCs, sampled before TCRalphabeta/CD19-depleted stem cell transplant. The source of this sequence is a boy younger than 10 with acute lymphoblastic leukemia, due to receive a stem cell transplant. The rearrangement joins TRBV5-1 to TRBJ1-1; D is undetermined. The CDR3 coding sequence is TGCGCCAGCAGCTTGGAATCTGGGATTCCTGAAGCTTTCTTT. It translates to CASSLESGIPEAFF.